This T cell receptor (beta chain) was captured by sequencing in a study of T cell responses to AZD1222 COVID-19 vaccine. The CDR3 is made up of 15 amino acids. The germline V gene has CDR1 SNHLY and CDR2 FYNNEI. Trimming shortened V by 0 bases and J by 4 bases, and 11 bases separated the two germline ends. Libraries were prepared by immunoSEQ multiplex PCR; TCRdb keeps only in-frame clonotypes and omits some of them. Of 100,000 to 150,000 clones in the sample, 90% were seen once. The sequence was obtained from an adult in good health. Material: peripheral blood, obtained on day 0 of AZD1222 vaccination. This sequence joins TRBV2 and TRBJ2-3; D uncertain. Here the CDR3 reads CASSEAGLWADTQYF. The CDR3 region has the DNA TGTGCCAGCAGTGAAGCTGGGTTGTGGGCAGATACGCAGTATTTT.